This TCR beta chain is from a study of somatic mutations in cytotoxic T cells in rheumatoid arthritis. As for this clone: The target antigen is unknown.

Positive selection using magnetic beads isolated the CD4+ and CD8+ cells (purity was checked by flow cytometry). The repertoire was sequenced with immunoSEQ multiplex PCR; TCRdb's copy has only in-frame clones and lacks some. The sample shows about 10,000 clones, around four fifths of them seen only once. Trimming left V 5 bases short and J 3 bases short, with 20 bases between. The CDR3 runs 16 residues. The germline V gene has CDR1 MDHEN and CDR2 SYDVKM. Study-wide results and caveats: The authors did not adjust the slight TRBV07 underrepresentation in rheumatoid arthritis patients for multiple comparisons.

This sequence joins TRBV28 and TRBJ2-7; the D gene is possibly TRBD1 (6 bases). The sequencing sample was made of CD8+ T cells sorted from blood. This receptor was obtained from a man aged 45-65 years in good health. The CDR3 protein is CASSLEGQGQLYEQYF. The CDR3 coding sequence is TGTGCCAGCAGTCTTGAAGGGCAGGGGCAACTCTACGAGCAGTACTTC.